Below, 27 T cell receptor beta chains from the same sample are listed, as sequenced in a study of a mutant IDH1 vaccine in newly diagnosed glioma. Profiling relied on immunoSEQ multiplex PCR, and the TCRdb table lists in-frame clones only, not all of them. The sample comprises approximately 62,000 clones, 84% of which are singletons, and approximately 4.1% rests with the top ten. No antigen is known for these receptors. The time point: week 35, safety follow-up. In every dose of vaccine, 300 ug of mutant IDH1 20-mer peptide was given alongside topical imiquimod. The sample here was PBMCs, taken from a glioma patient whose treatment included an IDH1 peptide vaccine. All receptors derive from a man aged 25-45 years with glioma.

V gene TRBV2 combines with J gene TRBJ1-1, with 7 bases lining up with TRBD1. The CDR3 is 11 amino acids. The germline gives CDR1 SNHLY, CDR2 FYNNEI. After removal of 6 bases from V and 7 bases from J, the junction contained 2 bases not matched to a gene. CDR3 sequence: CASRRTGEAFF. CDR3 DNA sequence: TGTGCCAGCAGACGGACAGGTGAAGCTTTCTTT. Together with reference TRBV2 and TRBJ1-1, the CDR3 gives the full variable domain: EPEVTQTPSHQVTQMGQEVILRCVPISNHLYFYWYRQILGQKVEFLVSFYNNEISEKSEIFDDQFSVERPDGSNFTLKIRSTKLEDSAMYFCASRRTGEAFFGQGTRLTVV.

The chain has TRBV18 and TRBJ2-7; D is undetermined. Germline V lookup: CDR1 KGHSH, CDR2 LQKENI. The length of the CDR3 is 15 residues. Trimming removed 2 bases at V and 0 bases at J, with 11 bases between. CDR3: CASSPARASSYEQYF. The CDR3 DNA is TGTGCCAGCTCACCAGCCCGGGCAAGCTCCTACGAGCAGTACTTC.

The chain joins TRBV5-1 to TRBJ2-7; TRBD1 is a possible D gene (6 bases). Trimming left V 0 bases short and J 6 bases short, with 7 bases between. Germline-derived CDR1 and CDR2 are SGHRS and YFSETQ. The CDR3 sequence is 12 residues long. CDR3 protein: CASSLGTAEQYF. In DNA form, the CDR3 reads TGCGCCAGCAGCTTGGGGACAGCCGAGCAGTACTTC.

This chain links TRBV30 with TRBJ1-5, with D possibly matching TRBD1 (5 bases). Germline lookup yields CDR1 GTSNPN and CDR2 SVGIG (reference sequence). V dropped 0 bases and J dropped 0 bases, with 9 bases sitting between them. The CDR3 covers 15 residues. For the CDR3, the DNA is TGTGCCTGGAGTGTAGGACACTATAGCAATCAGCCCCAGCATTTT. Encoded protein: CAWSVGHYSNQPQHF.

This clone has just one count. This chain joins TRBV27 and TRBJ2-2; TRBD2 is a possible D gene (6 bases). CDR3 size: 16 residues. V was pared by 0 bases and J by 4 bases, with 12 bases between. From germline, CDR1 is MNHEY and CDR2 SMNVEV (reference sequence). CDR3 coding DNA: TGTGCCAGCAGTTTATCGGCCGGAGGGCGCACCGGGGAGCTGTTTTTT. It translates to CASSLSAGGRTGELFF.

The chain links TRBV14 to TRBJ1-2, with no clear D. The germline gives CDR1 SGHDN, CDR2 FVKESK. The CDR3 runs to 17 residues. With 0 bases removed from V and 3 bases from J, the gap between germline ends came to 17 bases. The CDR3 DNA reads TGTGCCAGCAGCCAAGATGTAGGGTTCAGGCCCGACTATGGCTACACCTTC. Its translation: CASSQDVGFRPDYGYTF.

The chain is built from TRBV4-1 and TRBJ2-7; TRBD2 matches at 7 bases. The CDR3 is 17 residues long. The V segment lost 3 bases and the J segment 0 bases; nucleotides outside the gene matches: 11. Per germline, CDR1 MGHRA and CDR2 YSYEKL. This chain's CDR3 is CASSQVYGTKNSYEQYF. For the CDR3, the DNA is TGCGCCAGCAGCCAGGTTTACGGGACTAAAAACTCCTACGAGCAGTACTTC.

This chain joins TRBV7-2 and TRBJ1-5; the D is unclear. Per the germline V gene, CDR1 is SGHTA and CDR2 is FQGNSA. V lost 0 bases to trimming and J lost 7 bases, with 13 bases between them. This CDR3 contains 15 residues. The CDR3 nucleotides are TGTGCCAGCAGCTTAGCGCTGGCAGGCAGGCAGCCCCAGCATTTT. This translates into CASSLALAGRQPQHF.

The rearrangement joins TRBV7-9 to TRBJ2-2, with D tentatively TRBD1 (5 bases). Per the germline V gene, CDR1 is SEHNR and CDR2 is FQNEAQ (reference sequence). The CDR3 totals 15 residues. Deletions cut 1 base from V and 2 bases from J, with 8 bases between. The CDR3 loop reads CASSLVTGNTGELFF. CDR3 in DNA: TGTGCCAGCAGCTTAGTAACAGGAAACACCGGGGAGCTGTTTTTT. Together with reference TRBV7-9 and TRBJ2-2, the CDR3 gives the full variable domain: DTGVSQNPRHKITKRGQNVTFRCDPISEHNRLYWYRQTLGQGPEFLTYFQNEAQLEKSRLLSDRFSAERPKGSFSTLEIQRTEQGDSAMYLCASSLVTGNTGELFFGEGSRLTVL.

V and J are TRBV5-4 and TRBJ1-1; D call uncertain. Germline loops: CDR1 SGHNT, CDR2 YYREEE (reference sequence). The CDR3 contains 14 residues. V was clipped by 3 bases and J by 2 bases, with 11 bases between them. CDR3 sequence reads: CASSSKSRNTEAFF. Here the CDR3 DNA reads TGTGCCAGCAGCTCAAAGTCGAGAAACACTGAAGCTTTCTTT.

The chain combines TRBV4-1 with TRBJ2-3, with TRBD1 identical over 10 bases. Losses at the gene ends were 3 bases for V and 4 bases for J; bases not matched to a gene: 4. Germline lookup yields CDR1 MGHRA and CDR2 YSYEKL. CDR3 length: 15 amino acids. The CDR3 protein is CASSHPTGGADTQYF. The DNA for the CDR3 is TGCGCCAGCAGCCACCCGACAGGGGGCGCAGATACGCAGTATTTT.

The gene calls are TRBV28 and TRBJ2-3; 9 positions agree with TRBD2. CDR3 size: 15 residues. Germline CDR1 MDHEN, CDR2 SYDVKM. V lost 10 bases and J lost 1; bases outside the gene matches: 9. The CDR3 coding sequence is TGTGCCAATAGCGGGGGAGGCCAGGGCACAGATACGCAGTATTTT. Amino acids: CANSGGGQGTDTQYF.

The V call is TRBV2, the J call TRBJ2-1; possibly TRBD2 for D (6 bases). Trimming took 9 bases from V and 5 from J, leaving 11 bases between them. The CDR3 has 12 amino acids. Germline V lookup: CDR1 SNHLY, CDR2 FYNNEI. As DNA, the CDR3 is TGTGCCAGGCGACTAGTCAACAATGAGCAGTTCTTC. Translating gives CARRLVNNEQFF.

V and J are TRBV5-1 and TRBJ2-5; 10 bases line up with TRBD2. The length of the CDR3 is 19 residues. The germline V gene has CDR1 SGHRS and CDR2 YFSETQ. Trimming removed 0 bases from V and 1 base from J; junction bases left unmatched: 12. The CDR3 loop reads CASSLDSPTSGARQETQYF. The CDR3 nucleotides read TGCGCCAGCAGCTTGGATTCGCCAACTAGCGGGGCGCGCCAAGAGACCCAGTACTTC.

The chain employs TRBV5-1 and TRBJ2-7; 10 bases are shared with TRBD2. Germline loops: CDR1 SGHRS, CDR2 YFSETQ. The CDR3 covers 15 residues. V lost 0 bases and J lost 5; bases outside the gene matches: 5. The CDR3 is CASSLAGTSAHEQYF. The CDR3 region has the DNA TGCGCCAGCAGCTTGGCCGGGACTAGCGCCCACGAGCAGTACTTC.

The genes are TRBV18 and TRBJ1-5; 7 nucleotides align to TRBD1. The CDR3 is made up of 16 amino acids. Germline lookup yields CDR1 KGHSH and CDR2 LQKENI. Trimming at V came to 0 bases and at J to 0 bases, leaving 2 bases not matched to a gene. For the CDR3, the DNA is TGTGCCAGCTCACCACCGGGACAGTATAGCAATCAGCCCCAGCATTTT. It specifies CASSPPGQYSNQPQHF.

The chain joins TRBV5-4 to TRBJ2-5, with D perhaps matching TRBD2 (5 bases). This CDR3 spans 14 amino acids. Germline lookup yields CDR1 SGHNT and CDR2 YYREEE (reference sequence). With 3 bases removed from V and 0 bases from J, the gap between germline ends came to 9 bases. CDR3 DNA sequence: TGTGCCAGCAGCTCAGGACTCAACCAAGAGACCCAGTACTTC. Translation: CASSSGLNQETQYF.

V and J are TRBV29-1 and TRBJ2-2; TRBD1 aligns across 8 bases. CDR1 is SQVTM and CDR2 is ANQGSEA in the germline V gene. V gave up 4 bases and J gave up 0 bases; unmatched junction bases: 10. There are 17 residues in the CDR3. The CDR3 sequence: CSVVRPGQATNTGELFF. The CDR3 DNA reads TGCAGCGTTGTCAGACCGGGACAGGCGACGAACACCGGGGAGCTGTTTTTT.

V is TRBV4-2 and J is TRBJ2-3, with 9 bases fitting TRBD2. CDR1 is LGHNA and CDR2 is YNFKEQ in the germline V gene. The CDR3 has 16 residues. V lost 2 bases, J lost 5 bases, and 8 bases stayed unmatched. The chain's CDR3 is CASSQQMTSGEDTQYF. CDR3 nucleotides: TGTGCCAGCAGCCAACAGATGACTAGCGGCGAAGATACGCAGTATTTT.

This chain uses TRBV7-8 with TRBJ2-3; a possible D gene is TRBD2 (6 bases). This CDR3 contains 15 residues. CDR1 SGHVS and CDR2 FQNEAQ come from the germline V gene. V lost 2 bases to trimming and J lost 0 bases, with 9 bases between them. CDR3 loop: CASSLRLASTDTQYF. The CDR3 region has the DNA TGTGCCAGCAGCTTAAGGCTAGCGAGCACAGATACGCAGTATTTT.

The chain has TRBV6-4 and TRBJ2-3, with 9 positions matching TRBD2. The CDR3 runs 16 residues. The V gene's germline CDR1 is MRHNA and CDR2 SNTAGT. Trimming at V came to 6 bases and at J to 2 bases, leaving 9 bases not matched to a gene. The CDR3 bases are TGTGCCAGCAGCCCCGGGACTAGCCTCCCCACAGATACGCAGTATTTT. It encodes CASSPGTSLPTDTQYF.

A few counts support this clone. Other nucleotide sequences from this sample produce the same CDR3. CDR3 region: CASSQDWRGYTF. DNA of the CDR3: TGTGCCAGCAGCCAAGATTGGCGGGGCTACACCTTC. The chain uses TRBV14 and TRBJ1-2; D is uncertain. Trimming left V 0 bases short and J 8 bases short, with 7 bases between. This CDR3 is 12 amino acids long. In germline, CDR1 is SGHDN, CDR2 FVKESK.

The gene calls are TRBV27 and TRBJ1-4, with 8 bases fitting TRBD1. The CDR3 extends over 18 amino acids. Trimming at V came to 4 bases and at J to 8 bases, leaving 18 bases not matched to a gene. CDR1 is MNHEY and CDR2 is SMNVEV in the germline V gene (reference sequence). The CDR3 DNA follows: TGTGCCAGCAGTTCCCTGGCCCGGGACAGGAGCGGTAGGGAAAAACTGTTTTTT. Translation: CASSSLARDRSGREKLFF.

The chain links TRBV5-6 to TRBJ2-5, with D possibly being TRBD1 (6 bases). The end of the DNA fits TRBJ2-7 better, so the J call may be wrong. The V gene's germline CDR1 is SGHDT and CDR2 YYEEEE. The CDR3 length is 15 residues. The CDR3 spells CASSWDTLGDYEQYF. CDR3 DNA sequence: TGTGCCAGCAGCTGGGACACGTTGGGGGACTACGAGCAGTACTTC.

This clone was counted once. The gene calls are TRBV29-1 and TRBJ2-2; D remains unclear. The CDR3 runs to 14 residues. The ends were cut back, 3 bases at V and 4 bases at J, with 12 bases in the middle. CDR1 and CDR2 from the germline V gene are SQVTM and ANQGSEA. CDR3 coding DNA: TGCAGCGTTGATTATCCAGACCTCACCGGGGAGCTGTTTTTT. Translating it yields CSVDYPDLTGELFF.

This clone was observed once. The CDR3: CASSPGPNTGELFF. Written as DNA, the CDR3 is TGCGCCAGCAGCCCGGGACCCAACACCGGGGAGCTGTTTTTT. The rearrangement uses TRBV4-1 and TRBJ2-2; the D gene could be TRBD1 or TRBD2 (5 bases each). CDR1 is MGHRA, CDR2 YSYEKL, per germline. The CDR3 has 14 residues. V lost 4 bases to trimming and J lost 2 bases, with 8 bases between them.

In its sample, this clone was seen a few times. The J gene is TRBJ2-7, the V gene TRBV6-5; no clear D. This CDR3 has 11 amino acids. V lost 6 bases, J lost 0 bases, and 3 bases lay in between. CDR1 and CDR2 (germline): MNHEY, SVGAGI. The CDR3 DNA sequence: TGTGCCAGCAGAGACTCCTACGAGCAGTACTTC. Its translation: CASRDSYEQYF.